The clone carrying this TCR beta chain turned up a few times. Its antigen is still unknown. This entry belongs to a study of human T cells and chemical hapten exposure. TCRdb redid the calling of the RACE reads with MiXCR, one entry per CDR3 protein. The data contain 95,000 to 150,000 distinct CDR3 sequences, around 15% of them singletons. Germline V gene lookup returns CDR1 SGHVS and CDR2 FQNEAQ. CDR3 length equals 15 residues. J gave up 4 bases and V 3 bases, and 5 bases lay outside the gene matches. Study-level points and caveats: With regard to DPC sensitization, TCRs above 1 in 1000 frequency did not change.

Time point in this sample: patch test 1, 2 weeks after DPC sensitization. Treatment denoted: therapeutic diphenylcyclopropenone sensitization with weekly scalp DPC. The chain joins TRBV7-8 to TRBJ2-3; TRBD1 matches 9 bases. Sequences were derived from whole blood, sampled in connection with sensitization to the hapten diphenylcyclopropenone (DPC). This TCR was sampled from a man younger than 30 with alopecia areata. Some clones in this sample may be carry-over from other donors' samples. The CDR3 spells CASSFGDRAADTQYF. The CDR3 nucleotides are TGTGCCAGCAGCTTCGGGGACAGGGCGGCAGATACGCAGTATTTT.